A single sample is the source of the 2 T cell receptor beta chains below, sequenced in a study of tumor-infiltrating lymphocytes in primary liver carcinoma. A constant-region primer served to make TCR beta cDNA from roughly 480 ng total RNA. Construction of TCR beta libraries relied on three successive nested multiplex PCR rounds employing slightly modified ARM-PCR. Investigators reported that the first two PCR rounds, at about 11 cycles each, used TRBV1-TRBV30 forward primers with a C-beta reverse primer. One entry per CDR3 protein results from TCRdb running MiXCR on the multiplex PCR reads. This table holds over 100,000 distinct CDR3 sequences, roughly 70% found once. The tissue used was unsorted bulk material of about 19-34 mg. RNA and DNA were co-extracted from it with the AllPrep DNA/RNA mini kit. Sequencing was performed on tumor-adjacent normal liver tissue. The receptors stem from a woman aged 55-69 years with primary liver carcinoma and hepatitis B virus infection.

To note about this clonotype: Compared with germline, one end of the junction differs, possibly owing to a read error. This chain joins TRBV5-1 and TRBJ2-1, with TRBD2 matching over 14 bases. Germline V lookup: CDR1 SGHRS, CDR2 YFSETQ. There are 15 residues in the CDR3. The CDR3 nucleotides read TGCGCCTGCAGGTTGGGACTAGCGGGAGTGGATGAGCAGTTCTTC. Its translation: CACRLGLAGVDEQFF.

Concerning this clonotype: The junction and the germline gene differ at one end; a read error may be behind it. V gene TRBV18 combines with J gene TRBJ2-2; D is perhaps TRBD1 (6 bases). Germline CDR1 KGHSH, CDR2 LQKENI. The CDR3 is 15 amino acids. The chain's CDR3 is CASSPQTQGPGEPFF. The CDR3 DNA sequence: TGTGCCAGCTCACCGCAAACACAGGGACCCGGGGAGCCGTTTTTT.